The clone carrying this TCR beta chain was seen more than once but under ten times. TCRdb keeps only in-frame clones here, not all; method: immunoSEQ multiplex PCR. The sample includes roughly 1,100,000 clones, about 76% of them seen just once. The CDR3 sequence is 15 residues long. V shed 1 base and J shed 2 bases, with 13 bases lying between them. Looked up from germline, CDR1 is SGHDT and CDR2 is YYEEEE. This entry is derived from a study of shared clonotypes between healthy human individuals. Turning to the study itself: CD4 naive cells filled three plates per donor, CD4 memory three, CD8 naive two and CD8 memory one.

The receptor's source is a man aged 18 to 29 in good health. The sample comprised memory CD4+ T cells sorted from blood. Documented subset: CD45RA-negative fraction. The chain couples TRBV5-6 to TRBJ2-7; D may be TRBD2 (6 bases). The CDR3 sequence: CASSLLSPGAYEQYF. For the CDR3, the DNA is TGTGCCAGCAGCTTGCTTAGTCCGGGAGCCTACGAGCAGTACTTC.